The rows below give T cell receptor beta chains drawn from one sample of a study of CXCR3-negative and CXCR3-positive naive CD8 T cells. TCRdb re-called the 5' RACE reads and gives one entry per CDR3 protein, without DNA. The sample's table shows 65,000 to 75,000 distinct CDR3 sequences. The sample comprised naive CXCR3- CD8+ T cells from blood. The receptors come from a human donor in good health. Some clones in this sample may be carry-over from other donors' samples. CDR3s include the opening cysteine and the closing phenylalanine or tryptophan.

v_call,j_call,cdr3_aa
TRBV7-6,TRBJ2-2,CASSLASGGAEYTGELFF
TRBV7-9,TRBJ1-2,CASRSPGQQNYGYTF
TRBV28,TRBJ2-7,CASSPYRVIPYEQYF
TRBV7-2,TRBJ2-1,CASSLRPWEQFF
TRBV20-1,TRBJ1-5,CSASDRGQAEGIRNQPQHF
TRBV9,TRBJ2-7,CASSVSAAYEQYF
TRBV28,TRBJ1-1,CASSSRQGRTEAFF
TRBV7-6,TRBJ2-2,CASSLVSLTGELFF
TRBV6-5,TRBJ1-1,CASSAGQMNTEAFF
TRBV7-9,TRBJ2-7,CASSTGQSYEQYF
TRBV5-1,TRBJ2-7,CASTEGTGSYEQYF
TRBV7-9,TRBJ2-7,CASSLEGDRSSYEQYF
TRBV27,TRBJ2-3,CASSRPSRATSGGIDTQYF
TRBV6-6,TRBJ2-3,CAGKTTDTQYF